These 3 T cell receptor beta chains share one sample of origin, sequenced in a study of blood T cell repertoires in COVID-19. Generated by immunoSEQ multiplex PCR, the TCRdb table keeps only in-frame clones and is missing some. The sample shows 470,000 or so clones, 70% to 90% of them seen only once. The specimen sequenced was PBMCs or T cells enriched from blood (not recorded which). These receptors came from a woman younger than 35 with acute COVID-19.

The V and J genes are TRBV5-6 and TRBJ2-7, with D unresolved. In germline, CDR1 is SGHDT, CDR2 YYEEEE. V lost 1 base to trimming and J lost 8 bases, with 13 bases between them. The CDR3 length is 13 residues. In DNA form, the CDR3 reads TGTGCCAGCAGCTTGTCTAGTGCACGCCAGCAGTACTTC. It translates to CASSLSSARQQYF.

The genes are TRBV28 and TRBJ2-1; the D gene is possibly TRBD2 (5 bases). The germline V gene encodes CDR1 MDHEN and CDR2 SYDVKM. This CDR3 has 10 residues. The V and J ends lost 8 bases and 10 bases respectively, with 9 bases between them. The CDR3 spells CASARREQFF. The CDR3 DNA sequence: TGTGCCAGCGCTAGGAGGGAGCAGTTCTTC.

The table lists this clone with a few counts. The rearrangement links TRBV14 to TRBJ1-1; 11 positions agree with TRBD1. Trimming cost V 4 bases and J 4 bases; bases outside gene matches: 5. The CDR3 has 15 residues. CDR1 and CDR2 from the germline V gene are SGHDN and FVKESK. The CDR3 sequence: CASSRTGGWSTEAFF. The CDR3 coding sequence is TGTGCCAGCAGCCGGACAGGGGGCTGGAGCACTGAAGCTTTCTTT. The full variable domain, in which reference TRBV14 and TRBJ1-1 provide the parts outside the CDR3, is EAGVTQFPSHSVIEKGQTVTLRCDPISGHDNLYWYRRVMGKEIKFLLHFVKESKQDESGMPNNRFLAERTGGTYSTLKVQPAELEDSGVYFCASSRTGGWSTEAFFGQGTRLTVV.